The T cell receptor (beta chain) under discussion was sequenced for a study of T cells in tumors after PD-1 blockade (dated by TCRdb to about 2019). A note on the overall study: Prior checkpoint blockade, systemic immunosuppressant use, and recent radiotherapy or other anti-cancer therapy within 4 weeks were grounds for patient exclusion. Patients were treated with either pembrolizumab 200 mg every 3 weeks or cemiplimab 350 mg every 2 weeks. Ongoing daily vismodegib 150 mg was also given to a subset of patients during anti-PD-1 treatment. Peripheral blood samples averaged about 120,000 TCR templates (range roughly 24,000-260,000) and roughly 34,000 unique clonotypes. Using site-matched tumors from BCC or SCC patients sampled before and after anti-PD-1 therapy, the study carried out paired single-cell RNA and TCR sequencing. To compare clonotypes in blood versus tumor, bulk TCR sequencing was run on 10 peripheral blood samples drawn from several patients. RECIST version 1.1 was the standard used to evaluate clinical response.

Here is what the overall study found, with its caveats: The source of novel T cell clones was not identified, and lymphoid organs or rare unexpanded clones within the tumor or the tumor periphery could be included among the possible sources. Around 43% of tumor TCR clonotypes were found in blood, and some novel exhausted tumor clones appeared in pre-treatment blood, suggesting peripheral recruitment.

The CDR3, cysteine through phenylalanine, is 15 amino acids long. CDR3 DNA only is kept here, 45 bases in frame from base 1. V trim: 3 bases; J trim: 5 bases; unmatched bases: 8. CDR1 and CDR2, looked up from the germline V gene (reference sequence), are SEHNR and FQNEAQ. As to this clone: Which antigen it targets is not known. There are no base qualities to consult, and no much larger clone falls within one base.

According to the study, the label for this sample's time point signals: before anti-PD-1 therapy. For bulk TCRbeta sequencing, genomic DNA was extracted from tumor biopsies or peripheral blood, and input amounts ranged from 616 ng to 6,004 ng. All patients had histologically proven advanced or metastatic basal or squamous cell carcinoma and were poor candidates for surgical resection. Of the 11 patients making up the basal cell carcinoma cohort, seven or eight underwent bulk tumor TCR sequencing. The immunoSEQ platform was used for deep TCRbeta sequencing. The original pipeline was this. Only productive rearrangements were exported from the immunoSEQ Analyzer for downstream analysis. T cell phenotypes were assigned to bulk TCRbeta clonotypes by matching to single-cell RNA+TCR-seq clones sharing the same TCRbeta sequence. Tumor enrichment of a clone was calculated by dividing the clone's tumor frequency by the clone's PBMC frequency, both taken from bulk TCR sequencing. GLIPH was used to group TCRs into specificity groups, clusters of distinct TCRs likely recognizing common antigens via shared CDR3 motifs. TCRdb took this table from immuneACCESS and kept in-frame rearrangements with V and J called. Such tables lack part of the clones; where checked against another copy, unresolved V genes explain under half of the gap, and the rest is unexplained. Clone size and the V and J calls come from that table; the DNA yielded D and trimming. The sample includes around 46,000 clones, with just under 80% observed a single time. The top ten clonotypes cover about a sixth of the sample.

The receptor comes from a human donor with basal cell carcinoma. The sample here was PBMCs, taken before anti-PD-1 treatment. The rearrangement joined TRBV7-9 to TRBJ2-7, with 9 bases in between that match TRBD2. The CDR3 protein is CASSLAGREGDEQYF. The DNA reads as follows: TGTGCCAGCAGCTTGGCCGGGCGGGAGGGCGACGAGCAGTACTTC.